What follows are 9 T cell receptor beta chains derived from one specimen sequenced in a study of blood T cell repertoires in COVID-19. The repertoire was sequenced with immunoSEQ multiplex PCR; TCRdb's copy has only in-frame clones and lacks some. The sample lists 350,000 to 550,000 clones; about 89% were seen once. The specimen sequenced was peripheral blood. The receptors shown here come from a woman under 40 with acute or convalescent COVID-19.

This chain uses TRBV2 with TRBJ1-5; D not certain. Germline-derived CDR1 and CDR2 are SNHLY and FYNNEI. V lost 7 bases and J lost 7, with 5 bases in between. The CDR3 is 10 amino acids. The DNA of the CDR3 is TGTGCCAGCAACCGGCAGCCCCAGCATTTT. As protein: CASNRQPQHF.

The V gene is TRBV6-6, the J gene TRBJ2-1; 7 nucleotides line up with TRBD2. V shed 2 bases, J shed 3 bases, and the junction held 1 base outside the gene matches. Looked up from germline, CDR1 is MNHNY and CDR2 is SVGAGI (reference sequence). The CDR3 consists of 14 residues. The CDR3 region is CASSYRDYYNEQFF. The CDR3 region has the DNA TGTGCCAGCAGTTACAGGGACTACTACAATGAGCAGTTCTTC.

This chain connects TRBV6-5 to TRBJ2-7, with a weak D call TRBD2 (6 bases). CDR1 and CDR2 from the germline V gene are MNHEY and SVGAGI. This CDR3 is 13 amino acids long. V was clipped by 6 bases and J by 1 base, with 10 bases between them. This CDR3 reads CASSREASYEQYF. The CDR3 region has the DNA TGTGCCAGCAGCAGGGAGGCGTCCTACGAGCAGTACTTC.

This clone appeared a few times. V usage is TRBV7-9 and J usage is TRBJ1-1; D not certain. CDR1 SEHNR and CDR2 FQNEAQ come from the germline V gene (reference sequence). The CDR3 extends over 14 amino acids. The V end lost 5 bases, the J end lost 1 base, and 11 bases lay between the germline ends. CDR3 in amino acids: CASSRATENTEAFF. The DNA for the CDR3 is TGTGCCAGCAGCAGAGCGACGGAGAACACTGAAGCTTTCTTT.

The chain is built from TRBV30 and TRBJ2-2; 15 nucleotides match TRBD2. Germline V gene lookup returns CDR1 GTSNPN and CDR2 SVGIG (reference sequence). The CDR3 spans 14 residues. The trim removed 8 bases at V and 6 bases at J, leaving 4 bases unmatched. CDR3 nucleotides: TGTGCCGGGACTAGCGGGGGGTTCGCCGGGGAGCTGTTTTTT. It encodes CAGTSGGFAGELFF.

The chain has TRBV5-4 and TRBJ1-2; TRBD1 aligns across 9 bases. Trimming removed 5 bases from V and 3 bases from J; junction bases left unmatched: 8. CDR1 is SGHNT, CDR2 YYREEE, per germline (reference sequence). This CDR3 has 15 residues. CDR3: CASRPGQGVHYGYTF. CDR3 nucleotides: TGTGCCAGCAGACCGGGACAGGGTGTTCACTATGGCTACACCTTC. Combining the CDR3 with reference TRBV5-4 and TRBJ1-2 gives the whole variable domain ETGVTQSPTHLIKTRGQQVTLRCSSQSGHNTVSWYQQALGQGPQFIFQYYREEENGRGNFPPRFSGLQFPNYSSELNVNALELDDSALYLCASRPGQGVHYGYTFGSGTRLTVV.

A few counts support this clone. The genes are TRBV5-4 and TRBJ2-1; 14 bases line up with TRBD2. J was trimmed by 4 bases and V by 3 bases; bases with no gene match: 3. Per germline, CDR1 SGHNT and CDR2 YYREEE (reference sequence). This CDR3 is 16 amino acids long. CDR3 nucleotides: TGTGCCAGCAGCTCCCGACTAGCGGGGGGGTACAATGAGCAGTTCTTC. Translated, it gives CASSSRLAGGYNEQFF. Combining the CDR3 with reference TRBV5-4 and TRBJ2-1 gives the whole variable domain ETGVTQSPTHLIKTRGQQVTLRCSSQSGHNTVSWYQQALGQGPQFIFQYYREEENGRGNFPPRFSGLQFPNYSSELNVNALELDDSALYLCASSSRLAGGYNEQFFGPGTRLTVL.

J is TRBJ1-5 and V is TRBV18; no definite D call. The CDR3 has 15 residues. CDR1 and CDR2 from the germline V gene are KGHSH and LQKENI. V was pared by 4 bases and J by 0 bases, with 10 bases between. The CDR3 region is CASSLEGNSNQPQHF. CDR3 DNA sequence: TGTGCCAGCTCACTTGAGGGAAATAGCAATCAGCCCCAGCATTTT.

CDR3 protein: CASSLSAGRTEAFF. The CDR3 region has the DNA TGCGCCAGCAGCTTGTCGGCAGGGCGTACTGAAGCTTTCTTT. The V gene is TRBV5-1, the J gene TRBJ1-1; TRBD1 might be the D (5 bases). The V and J ends lost 1 base and 5 bases respectively, with 12 bases between them. In germline, CDR1 is SGHRS, CDR2 YFSETQ. The CDR3 sequence is 14 residues long.